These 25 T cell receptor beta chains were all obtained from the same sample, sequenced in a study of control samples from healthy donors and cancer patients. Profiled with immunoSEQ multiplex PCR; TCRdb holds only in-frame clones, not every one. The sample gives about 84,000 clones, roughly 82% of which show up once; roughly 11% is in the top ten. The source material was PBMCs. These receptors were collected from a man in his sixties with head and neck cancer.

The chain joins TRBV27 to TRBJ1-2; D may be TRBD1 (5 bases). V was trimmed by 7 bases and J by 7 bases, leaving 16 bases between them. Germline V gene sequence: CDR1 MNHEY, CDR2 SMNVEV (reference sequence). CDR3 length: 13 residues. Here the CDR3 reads CASKGRVSGGYTF. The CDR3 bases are TGTGCCAGCAAGGGACGCGTTTCGGGTGGCTACACCTTC.

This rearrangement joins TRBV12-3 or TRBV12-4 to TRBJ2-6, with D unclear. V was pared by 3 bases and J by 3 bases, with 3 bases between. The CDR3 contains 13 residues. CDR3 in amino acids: CASSFGGANVLTF. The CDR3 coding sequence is TGTGCCAGCAGTTTTGGTGGGGCCAACGTCCTGACTTTC.

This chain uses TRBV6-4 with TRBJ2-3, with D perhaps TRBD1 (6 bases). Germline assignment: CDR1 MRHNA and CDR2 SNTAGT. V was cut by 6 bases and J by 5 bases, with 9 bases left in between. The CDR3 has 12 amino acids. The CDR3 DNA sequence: TGTGCCAGCAGCGCACAGGGAGATACGCAGTATTTT. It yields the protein CASSAQGDTQYF.

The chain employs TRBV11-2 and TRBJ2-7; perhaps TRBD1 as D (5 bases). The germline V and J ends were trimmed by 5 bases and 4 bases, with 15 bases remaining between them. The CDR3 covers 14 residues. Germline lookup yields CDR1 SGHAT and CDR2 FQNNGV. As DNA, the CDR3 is TGTGCCAGCAGCCCGATCGGTAACAGGTACGAGCAGTACTTC. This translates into CASSPIGNRYEQYF.

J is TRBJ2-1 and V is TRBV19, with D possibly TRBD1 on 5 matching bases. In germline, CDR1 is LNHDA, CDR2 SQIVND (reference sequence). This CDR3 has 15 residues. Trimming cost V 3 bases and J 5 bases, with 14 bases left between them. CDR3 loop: CASSIKDWTHNEQFF. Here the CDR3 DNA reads TGTGCCAGTAGTATCAAGGATTGGACACACAATGAGCAGTTCTTC. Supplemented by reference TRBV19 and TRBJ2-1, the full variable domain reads DGGITQSPKYLFRKEGQNVTLSCEQNLNHDAMYWYRQDPGQGLRLIYYSQIVNDFQKGDIAEGYSVSREKKESFPLTVTSAQKNPTAFYLCASSIKDWTHNEQFFGPGTRLTVL.

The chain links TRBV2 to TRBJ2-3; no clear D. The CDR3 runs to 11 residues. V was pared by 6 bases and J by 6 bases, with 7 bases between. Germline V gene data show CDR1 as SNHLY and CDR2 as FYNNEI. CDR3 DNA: TGTGCCAGCAGCCTTCCTGATACGCAGTATTTT. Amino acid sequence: CASSLPDTQYF. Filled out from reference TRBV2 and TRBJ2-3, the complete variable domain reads EPEVTQTPSHQVTQMGQEVILRCVPISNHLYFYWYRQILGQKVEFLVSFYNNEISEKSEIFDDQFSVERPDGSNFTLKIRSTKLEDSAMYFCASSLPDTQYFGPGTRLTVL.

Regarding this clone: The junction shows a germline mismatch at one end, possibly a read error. The DNA for the CDR3 is TGTGCTACCCCCCGGGCCGTACGTAATGGGAACTTC. This encodes CATPRAVRNGNF. The chain couples TRBV12-5 to TRBJ2-7; D gene unclear. The CDR3 has 12 amino acids. Germline CDR1 is LGHNT and CDR2 is FRNRAP.

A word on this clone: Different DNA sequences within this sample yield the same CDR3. Here the CDR3 reads CASSPPNTGELFF. The DNA of the CDR3 is TGTGCCAGCTCACCTCCGAACACCGGGGAGCTGTTTTTT. V and J are TRBV18 and TRBJ2-2; D not resolved. This CDR3 comprises 13 residues. Germline V CDR1 and CDR2: KGHSH, LQKENI. The germline V and J ends were trimmed by 3 bases and 0 bases, with 2 bases remaining between them.

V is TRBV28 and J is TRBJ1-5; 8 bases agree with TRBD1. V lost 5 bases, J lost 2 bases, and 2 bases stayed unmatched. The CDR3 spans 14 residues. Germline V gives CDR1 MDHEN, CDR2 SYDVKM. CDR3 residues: CASSTGGGNQPQHF. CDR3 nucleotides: TGTGCCAGCAGTACAGGGGGTGGCAATCAGCCCCAGCATTTT.

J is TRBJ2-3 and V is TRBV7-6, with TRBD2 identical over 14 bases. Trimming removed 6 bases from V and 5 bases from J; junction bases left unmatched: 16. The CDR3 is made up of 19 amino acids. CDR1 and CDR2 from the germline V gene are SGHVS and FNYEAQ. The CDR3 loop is CASRLNPPSGLAGGDTQYF. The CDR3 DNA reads TGTGCCAGCAGGTTAAACCCACCTTCCGGACTAGCGGGAGGAGATACGCAGTATTTT.

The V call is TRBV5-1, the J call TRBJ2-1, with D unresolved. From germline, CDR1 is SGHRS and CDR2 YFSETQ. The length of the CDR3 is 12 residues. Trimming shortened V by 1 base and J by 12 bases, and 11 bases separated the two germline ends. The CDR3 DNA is TGCGCCAGCAGCTTGTCGCCTCCCGGGCAGTTCTTC. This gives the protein CASSLSPPGQFF.

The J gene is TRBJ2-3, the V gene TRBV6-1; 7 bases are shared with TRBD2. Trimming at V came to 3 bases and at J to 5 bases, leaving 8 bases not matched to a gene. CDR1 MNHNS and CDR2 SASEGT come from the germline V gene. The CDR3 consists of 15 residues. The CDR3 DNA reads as TGTGCCAGCAGTGATTGGGGTGCTAGCGGAGATACGCAGTATTTT. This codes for CASSDWGASGDTQYF.

The CDR3, as DNA: TGTGCCAGCAGCGAACAGTTTCGGGACCCCGCGACCTACAATGAGCAGTTCTTC. It specifies CASSEQFRDPATYNEQFF. The chain couples TRBV11-2 to TRBJ2-1; D may be TRBD1 or TRBD2 (5 bases each). With 5 bases removed from V and 2 bases from J, the gap between germline ends came to 22 bases. The CDR3 has 18 residues. CDR1 is SGHAT and CDR2 is FQNNGV in the germline V gene.

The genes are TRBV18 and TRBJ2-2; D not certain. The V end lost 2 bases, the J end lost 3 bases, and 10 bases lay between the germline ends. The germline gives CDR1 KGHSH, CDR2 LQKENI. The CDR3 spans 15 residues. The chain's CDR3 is CASSPGSPDTGELFF. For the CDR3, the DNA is TGTGCCAGCTCACCAGGGTCGCCAGACACCGGGGAGCTGTTTTTT. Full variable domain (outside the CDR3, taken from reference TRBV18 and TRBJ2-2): NAGVMQNPRHLVRRRGQEARLRCSPMKGHSHVYWYRQLPEEGLKFMVYLQKENIIDESGMPKERFSAEFPKEGPSILRIQQVVRGDSAAYFCASSPGSPDTGELFFGEGSRLTVL.

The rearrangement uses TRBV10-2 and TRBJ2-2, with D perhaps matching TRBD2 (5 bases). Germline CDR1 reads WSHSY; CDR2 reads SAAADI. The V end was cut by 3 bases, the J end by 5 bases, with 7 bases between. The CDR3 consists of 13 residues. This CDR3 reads CASSEPGTGELFF. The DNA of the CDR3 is TGCGCCAGCAGTGAACCGGGGACCGGGGAGCTGTTTTTT.

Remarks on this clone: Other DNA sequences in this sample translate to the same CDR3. The CDR3 DNA reads as TGTGCCAGCTCACCGGAGGGAGAGACCCAGTACTTC. Protein product: CASSPEGETQYF. The chain couples TRBV18 to TRBJ2-5; D may be TRBD2 (6 bases). V lost 3 bases and J lost 4, with 6 bases in between. The V gene's germline CDR1 is KGHSH and CDR2 LQKENI. The CDR3 totals 12 residues.

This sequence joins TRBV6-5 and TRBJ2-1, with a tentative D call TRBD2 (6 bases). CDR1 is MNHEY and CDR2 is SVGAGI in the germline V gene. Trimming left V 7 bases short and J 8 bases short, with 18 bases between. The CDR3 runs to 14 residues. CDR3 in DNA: TGTGCCAGCATTCCGGGCCCCAGGAGGGATGAGCAGTTCTTC. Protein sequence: CASIPGPRRDEQFF.

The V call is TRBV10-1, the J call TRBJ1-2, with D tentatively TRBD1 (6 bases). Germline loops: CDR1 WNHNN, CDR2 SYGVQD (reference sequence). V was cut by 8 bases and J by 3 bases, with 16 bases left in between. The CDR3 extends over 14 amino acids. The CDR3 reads CASRGPRKDYGYTF. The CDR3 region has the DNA TGCGCCAGCCGGGGGCCGAGGAAGGACTATGGCTACACCTTC.

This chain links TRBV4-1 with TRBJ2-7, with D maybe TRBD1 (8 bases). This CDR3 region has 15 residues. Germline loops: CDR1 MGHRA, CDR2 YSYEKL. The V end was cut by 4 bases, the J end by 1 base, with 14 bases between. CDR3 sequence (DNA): TGCGCCAGCAGCCTCGGACAGGGAGGGTCCTACGAGCAGTACTTC. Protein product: CASSLGQGGSYEQYF.

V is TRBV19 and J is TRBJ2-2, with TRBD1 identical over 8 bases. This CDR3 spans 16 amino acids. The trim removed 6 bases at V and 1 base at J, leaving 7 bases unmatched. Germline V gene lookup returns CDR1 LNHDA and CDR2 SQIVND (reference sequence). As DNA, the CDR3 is TGTGCCAGTAGCAGGACAGGGCTCCAGAACACCGGGGAGCTGTTTTTT. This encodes CASSRTGLQNTGELFF.

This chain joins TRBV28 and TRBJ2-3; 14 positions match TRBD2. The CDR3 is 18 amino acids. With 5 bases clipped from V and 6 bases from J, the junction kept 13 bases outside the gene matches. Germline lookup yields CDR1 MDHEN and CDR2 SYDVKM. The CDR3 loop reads CASSRAKTSGRALDTQYF. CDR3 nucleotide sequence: TGTGCCAGCAGTCGAGCCAAGACTAGCGGGAGGGCCTTGGATACGCAGTATTTT. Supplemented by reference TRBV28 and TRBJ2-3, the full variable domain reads DVKVTQSSRYLVKRTGEKVFLECVQDMDHENMFWYRQDPGLGLRLIYFSYDVKMKEKGDIPEGYSVSREKKERFSLILESASTNQTSMYLCASSRAKTSGRALDTQYFGPGTRLTVL.

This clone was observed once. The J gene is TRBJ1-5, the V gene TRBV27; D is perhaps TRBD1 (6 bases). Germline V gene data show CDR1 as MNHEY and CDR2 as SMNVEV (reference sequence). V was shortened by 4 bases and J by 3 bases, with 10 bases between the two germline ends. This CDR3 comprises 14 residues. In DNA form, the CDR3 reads TGTGCCAGCAGTTCCCCAGGGGCCAATCAGCCCCAGCATTTT. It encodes CASSSPGANQPQHF.

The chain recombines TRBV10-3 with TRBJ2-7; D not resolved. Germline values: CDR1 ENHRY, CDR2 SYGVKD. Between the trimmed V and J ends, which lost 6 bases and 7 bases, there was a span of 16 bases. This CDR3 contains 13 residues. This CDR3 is CAIRTITQGEQYF. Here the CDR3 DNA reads TGTGCCATCAGGACCATCACCCAAGGGGAGCAGTACTTC.

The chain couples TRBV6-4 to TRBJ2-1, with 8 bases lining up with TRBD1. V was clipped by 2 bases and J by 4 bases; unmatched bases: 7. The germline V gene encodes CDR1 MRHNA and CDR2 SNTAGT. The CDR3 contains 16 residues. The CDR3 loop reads CASSDGQGARYNEQFF. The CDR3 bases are TGTGCCAGCAGTGACGGGCAGGGGGCAAGATACAATGAGCAGTTCTTC.

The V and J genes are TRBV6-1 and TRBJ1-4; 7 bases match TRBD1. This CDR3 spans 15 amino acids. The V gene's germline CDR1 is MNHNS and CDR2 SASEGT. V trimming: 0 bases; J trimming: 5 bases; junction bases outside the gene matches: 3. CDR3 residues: CASSEAPTGNEKLFF. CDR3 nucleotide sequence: TGTGCCAGCAGTGAAGCGCCGACAGGGAATGAAAAACTGTTTTTT.